This T cell receptor (beta chain) is drawn from a study of blood T cells in healthy people across ages. Trimming shortened V by 6 bases and J by 6 bases, and 15 bases separated the two germline ends. This CDR3 region has 15 residues. General study points: Naive CD4+ cell counts and diversity both ran higher in long-lived than in aged donors.

Those donating, healthy Caucasian individuals from Russia, were aged roughly 6 to 90. Comments on this clonotype: What it recognizes is unknown.

The authors ran a second PCR of about 6 to 11 cycles using a sample-barcoded 5' primer and a J-beta primer mix. A template-switch adaptor that had 12 random nucleotides put a tag on each cDNA molecule. TCRdb ran MiXCR on the 5' RACE reads and lists one entry per CDR3 protein. The sample consists of about 1.4 million distinct CDR3 sequences, around 59% of them appearing once. The receptor's source is a man between 18 and 29 years old in good health. Sequencing was carried out using blood. The rearrangement uses TRBV12-3 or TRBV12-4 and TRBJ1-6; perhaps TRBD1 as D (6 bases). CDR3 protein: CASSQGRNANSPLHF. The CDR3 DNA reads TGTGCCAGCAGCCAGGGGCGCAATGCTAATTCACCCCTCCACTTT.